This T cell receptor (beta chain) was identified during a study of cytomegalovirus exposure and HLA in healthy donors. Looking at the study overall: Later, an analysis reported that the 95 to 150 validation repertoires had used the same platform as the 666 first-cohort repertoires.

The donors were members of the validation cohort, which comprised 90 to 150 subjects and was separate from the first cohort of roughly 700 subjects. There are 12 residues in the CDR3. V lost 1 base and J lost 6, with 6 bases in between. The germline CDR1 and CDR2 sequences are GTSNPN and SVGIG (reference sequence). As for this clone: The target antigen is unknown.

Overall study findings and caveats: A few of the chains that were CMV-associated were confirmed in vitro to be specific for CMV antigens. The tendency of first-cohort TCR clusters to co-occur in the 100 to 150 validation repertoires emerged from a later analysis.

This table comes from immunoSEQ multiplex PCR, and its TCRdb copy is limited to in-frame clones, with some not included. Here the sample spans more than 140,000 clones, about 89% being singletons. The chain is built from TRBV30 and TRBJ2-2; unclear D gene. Source material: PBMCs. The sequence derives from a woman between 18 and 29 years old in good health and CMV-seropositive. CDR3 loop: CAWSDVAGELFF. DNA for the CDR3: TGTGCCTGGAGTGATGTCGCCGGGGAGCTGTTTTTT.